Below, 27 T cell receptor beta chains from the same sample are listed, as sequenced in a study of technical replicates of blood from several donors. The table came from immunoSEQ multiplex PCR; TCRdb's copy has only in-frame clones and leaves some out. The sample holds 70,000 to 85,000 clones, 80% to 95% seen once. Sample: T cells isolated from PBMCs. These receptors all come from a human donor in good health.

The gene calls are TRBV6-5 and TRBJ1-1; tentative D call: TRBD1 (5 bases). With 8 bases removed from V and 1 base from J, the gap between germline ends came to 14 bases. CDR3 length: 14 amino acids. Germline V gene lookup returns CDR1 MNHEY and CDR2 SVGAGI. The CDR3 loop is CASSGVGANTEAFF. In nucleotides, the CDR3 is TGTGCCAGCTCGGGGGTCGGGGCGAACACTGAAGCTTTCTTT.

This rearrangement joins TRBV27 to TRBJ2-7, with 7 nucleotides matching TRBD2. The V segment lost 3 bases and the J segment 4 bases; nucleotides outside the gene matches: 12. CDR1 and CDR2 (germline): MNHEY, SMNVEV (reference sequence). The CDR3 loop spans 16 amino acids. Here the CDR3 reads CASSFSLGRVGYEQYF. In DNA form, the CDR3 reads TGTGCCAGCAGTTTTAGTCTAGGGAGGGTAGGGTACGAGCAGTACTTC.

V is TRBV5-4 and J is TRBJ2-1; perhaps TRBD2 as D (6 bases). Per the germline V gene, CDR1 is SGHNT and CDR2 is YYREEE (reference sequence). The CDR3 sequence is 13 residues long. The V end lost 0 bases, the J end lost 15 bases, and 16 bases lay between the germline ends. Written as DNA, the CDR3 is TGTGCCAGCAGCTTGGATACTAGCTCCTTACGGTTCTTC. Translated, it gives CASSLDTSSLRFF.

V is TRBV30 and J is TRBJ1-4; D perhaps matches TRBD1 (6 bases). The CDR3 extends over 15 amino acids. Trimming cost V 1 base and J 6 bases, with 15 bases left between them. The germline V gene encodes CDR1 GTSNPN and CDR2 SVGIG (reference sequence). CDR3 amino acids: CAWSGHRVPYEKLFF. The CDR3 region has the DNA TGTGCCTGGAGTGGCCACAGGGTACCTTATGAAAAACTGTTTTTT.

The V and J genes are TRBV27 and TRBJ2-7; TRBD2 might be the D (5 bases). There are 12 residues in the CDR3. V shed 3 bases and J shed 5 bases, with 8 bases lying between them. Germline values: CDR1 MNHEY, CDR2 SMNVEV (reference sequence). CDR3 nucleotides: TGTGCCAGCAGTTTCTTGGGAGACGAGCAGTACTTC. This gives the protein CASSFLGDEQYF.

This sequence joins TRBV6-5 and TRBJ2-1, with TRBD2 as a possible D gene (6 bases). Germline values: CDR1 MNHEY, CDR2 SVGAGI. The V end was cut by 8 bases, the J end by 4 bases, with 15 bases between. This CDR3 has 14 residues. CDR3 region: CASALREKYNEQFF. CDR3 coding DNA: TGTGCCAGCGCACTTCGGGAGAAATACAATGAGCAGTTCTTC.

This clone was detected only once. The chain is built from TRBV19 and TRBJ2-1; D is perhaps TRBD1 (6 bases). From germline, CDR1 is LNHDA and CDR2 SQIVND (reference sequence). This CDR3 spans 17 amino acids. V was shortened by 3 bases and J by 0 bases, with 15 bases between the two germline ends. This CDR3 reads CASSILGQLSSYNEQFF. For the CDR3, the DNA is TGTGCCAGTAGTATCCTCGGACAGCTAAGCTCCTACAATGAGCAGTTCTTC.

The V and J genes are TRBV14 and TRBJ1-1; 7 bases agree with TRBD1. The germline CDR1 and CDR2 sequences are SGHDN and FVKESK. The CDR3 extends over 14 amino acids. The junction had 4 bases not matched to a gene; V was cut back by 5 bases and J by 1 base. The CDR3 DNA reads as TGTGCCAGCAGCGCGACAGGGTCGAACACTGAAGCTTTCTTT. Translated: CASSATGSNTEAFF. The whole variable domain, filled in from reference TRBV14 and TRBJ1-1, reads EAGVTQFPSHSVIEKGQTVTLRCDPISGHDNLYWYRRVMGKEIKFLLHFVKESKQDESGMPNNRFLAERTGGTYSTLKVQPAELEDSGVYFCASSATGSNTEAFFGQGTRLTVV.

The rearrangement joins TRBV28 to TRBJ2-6, with 7 positions matching TRBD1. Germline CDR1 reads MDHEN; CDR2 reads SYDVKM. The length of the CDR3 is 17 residues. With V trimmed by 3 bases and J by 2 bases, 7 bases remained unmatched. The CDR3 protein is CASSFQGDLTGANVLTF. CDR3 DNA: TGTGCCAGCAGTTTCCAGGGGGACCTTACTGGGGCCAACGTCCTGACTTTC.

The rearrangement uses TRBV2 and TRBJ2-4; D is ambiguous. The germline V gene encodes CDR1 SNHLY and CDR2 FYNNEI. This CDR3 has 14 residues. Trimming cost V 3 bases and J 1 base, with 7 bases left between them. CDR3 DNA: TGTGCCAGCAGTGACAGTCTTGCCAAAAACATTCAGTACTTC. Its protein is CASSDSLAKNIQYF.

V gene TRBV6-1 combines with J gene TRBJ1-5; no definite D call. V was clipped by 3 bases and J by 9 bases, with 15 bases between them. The length of the CDR3 is 14 residues. Germline values: CDR1 MNHNS, CDR2 SASEGT. The CDR3 region has the DNA TGTGCCAGCAGTGAGTCGAACTTGCTCTGGCCCCAGCATTTT. Its translation: CASSESNLLWPQHF.

This chain uses TRBV10-1 with TRBJ2-1; TRBD2 aligns across 8 bases. The germline CDR1 and CDR2 sequences are WNHNN and SYGVQD (reference sequence). V was clipped by 4 bases and J by 7 bases; unmatched bases: 12. The CDR3 runs 16 residues. The CDR3 DNA reads TGCGCCAGCAGTGCGCCGGGAGGGCCTTATGGGAATGAGCAGTTCTTC. Its protein is CASSAPGGPYGNEQFF.

The rearrangement uses TRBV2 and TRBJ2-7; no clear D. Germline V gene sequence: CDR1 SNHLY, CDR2 FYNNEI. CDR3 length: 15 amino acids. V was trimmed by 4 bases and J by 5 bases, leaving 18 bases between them. The CDR3 region is CASSGSPGQAHEQYF. For the CDR3, the DNA is TGTGCCAGCAGTGGAAGTCCTGGGCAGGCCCACGAGCAGTACTTC.

The chain recombines TRBV28 with TRBJ2-1; D is undetermined. The germline CDR1 and CDR2 sequences are MDHEN and SYDVKM. The CDR3 loop spans 15 amino acids. V was pared by 4 bases and J by 5 bases, with 15 bases between. CDR3 region: CASSSISAVDNEQFF. CDR3 DNA: TGTGCCAGCAGTTCGATATCCGCAGTTGACAATGAGCAGTTCTTC.

V is TRBV18 and J is TRBJ2-7, with TRBD1 as a possible D gene (6 bases). V lost 6 bases, J lost 0 bases, and 15 bases lay in between. This CDR3 is 15 amino acids long. Germline V lookup: CDR1 KGHSH, CDR2 LQKENI. The CDR3 protein is CASSQNRDVSYEQYF. DNA for the CDR3: TGTGCCAGCTCTCAAAACAGGGACGTCTCCTACGAGCAGTACTTC.

The CDR3 loop is CASSPSPGRVDEKLFF. The CDR3 DNA reads as TGTGCCAGCTCGCCATCCCCGGGAAGGGTAGACGAAAAACTGTTTTTT. The chain recombines TRBV7-9 with TRBJ1-4; D gene ambiguous. The germline V gene has CDR1 SEHNR and CDR2 FQNEAQ (reference sequence). The CDR3 totals 16 residues. The germline V and J ends were trimmed by 8 bases and 8 bases, with 24 bases remaining between them.

This chain connects TRBV6-5 to TRBJ1-4, with D uncertain. V lost 5 bases and J 3 bases, leaving 13 bases between the germline ends. The CDR3 has 15 amino acids. The germline V gene encodes CDR1 MNHEY and CDR2 SVGAGI. Here the CDR3 DNA reads TGTGCCAGCAGTCTAACGAGGAGGGCTAATGAAAAACTGTTTTTT. It encodes CASSLTRRANEKLFF.

The chain is built from TRBV29-1 and TRBJ2-7; TRBD1 agrees at 7 bases. CDR1 SQVTM and CDR2 ANQGSEA come from the germline V gene. The CDR3 sequence is 13 residues long. J gave up 3 bases and V 7 bases, and 9 bases lay outside the gene matches. Here the CDR3 reads CSAYSGTDYEQYF. Here the CDR3 DNA reads TGCAGCGCATACTCAGGGACAGACTACGAGCAGTACTTC.

The J gene is TRBJ2-7, the V gene TRBV7-2, with a possible D match to TRBD1 (6 bases). CDR1 and CDR2 (germline): SGHTA, FQGNSA. Deletions cut 5 bases from V and 7 bases from J, with 21 bases between. The CDR3 contains 15 residues. In nucleotides, the CDR3 is TGTGCCAGCAGCCCACAGGGAATGACCACGAGTGAGCAGTACTTC. This translates into CASSPQGMTTSEQYF.

The chain joins TRBV12-5 to TRBJ1-1; D gene uncertain. This CDR3 comprises 13 residues. The V end was cut by 2 bases, the J end by 0 bases, with 4 bases between. Germline V CDR1 and CDR2: LGHNT, FRNRAP. The DNA for the CDR3 is TGTGCTAGTGGTTTGACTGTGAACACTGAAGCTTTCTTT. It codes for CASGLTVNTEAFF.

The chain uses TRBV5-1 and TRBJ1-1, with TRBD1 identical over 8 bases. V lost 0 bases and J lost 8; bases outside the gene matches: 0. Germline assignment: CDR1 SGHRS and CDR2 YFSETQ. The CDR3 runs 12 residues. CDR3 nucleotides: TGCGCCAGCAGCTTGGGGACAGGGGAAGCTTTCTTT. This gives the protein CASSLGTGEAFF.

V and J are TRBV9 and TRBJ2-1; D is perhaps TRBD2 (7 bases). V lost 0 bases to trimming and J lost 2 bases, with 9 bases between them. Germline CDR1 reads SGDLS; CDR2 reads YYNGEE. The CDR3 is 15 residues long. Here the CDR3 DNA reads TGTGCCAGCAGCGTAGACGGGGGGCCCTACAATGAGCAGTTCTTC. Translation: CASSVDGGPYNEQFF.

As to this clone: The same CDR3 is also encoded by other DNA sequences in this sample. The chain couples TRBV7-9 to TRBJ2-7; 9 bases line up with TRBD1. Looked up from germline, CDR1 is SEHNR and CDR2 is FQNEAQ (reference sequence). V gave up 1 base and J gave up 4 bases; unmatched junction bases: 2. This CDR3 has 14 residues. The CDR3 sequence: CASSLGGQGYEQYF. CDR3 bases: TGTGCCAGCAGCTTAGGTGGACAGGGGTACGAGCAGTACTTC.

This sequence joins TRBV19 and TRBJ2-1; 7 nucleotides match TRBD2. This CDR3 is 12 amino acids long. In germline, CDR1 is LNHDA, CDR2 SQIVND (reference sequence). Germline trimming cut 3 bases from V and 11 bases from J; bases unmatched to any gene: 4. The CDR3 protein is CASSIGLDQQFF. The CDR3 DNA is TGTGCCAGTAGTATCGGACTAGACCAGCAGTTCTTC.

This clone was recorded only once. CDR3 sequence reads: CASRLGGNNEQFF. The CDR3 DNA follows: TGTGCCAGCAGGCTGGGGGGGAACAATGAGCAGTTCTTC. The V call is TRBV27, the J call TRBJ2-1; 7 bases align to TRBD2. Germline CDR1 and CDR2: MNHEY and SMNVEV (reference sequence). The CDR3 sequence is 13 residues long. The trim removed 6 bases at V and 5 bases at J, leaving 4 bases unmatched.

The chain carries TRBV7-2 and TRBJ2-3, with D perhaps matching TRBD2 (6 bases). Per the germline V gene, CDR1 is SGHTA and CDR2 is FQGNSA. This CDR3 has 16 residues. The V gene lost 1 base and the J gene lost 4 bases, with 15 bases spanning the gap. The CDR3 reads CASSLEGQRRADTQYF. The CDR3 nucleotides read TGTGCCAGCAGCTTAGAGGGCCAAAGGAGGGCAGATACGCAGTATTTT.

The chain links TRBV29-1 to TRBJ2-7; 10 bases match TRBD2. CDR3 length: 13 residues. V trimming: 4 bases; J trimming: 7 bases; junction bases outside the gene matches: 7. The germline V gene has CDR1 SQVTM and CDR2 ANQGSEA. The CDR3 DNA follows: TGCAGCGTTGGGCCTAGCGGGAGTGGAGAGCAGTACTTC. Encoded protein: CSVGPSGSGEQYF.